This T cell receptor beta chain was profiled in a study of Ad26.COV2.S vaccination and SARS-CoV-2 variants. Study summary: Each vaccinee took Ad26.COV2.S intramuscularly, once or twice 56 days apart.

Study observations and caveats: TCR breadth and depth estimates may have understated total T cell responses. Vaccinated and placebo-treated recipients had similar non-spike TCR breadth.

The treatment here: roughly 20 received Ad26.COV2.S at low or high dose, single or two shots; 5 received placebo; per-sample allocation not given. Following the first vaccine or placebo injection, samples were taken on day 63. Immunization relied on an Ad26 vector, which expressed Wuhan-strain SARS-CoV-2 spike. With regard to this clone: Its target is unknown.

The repertoire was sequenced with immunoSEQ multiplex PCR; TCRdb's copy has only in-frame clones and lacks some. The data hold 300,000 to 400,000 clones, with 70% to 90% observed a single time. The CDR3 length is 15 residues. Germline loops: CDR1 SNHLY, CDR2 FYNNEI. The V segment lost 10 bases and the J segment 6 bases; nucleotides outside the gene matches: 13. The J gene is TRBJ2-1, the V gene TRBV2; 9 bases agree with TRBD2. The sequence derives from a person aged 18 to 65 who received the Ad26.COV2.S COVID-19 vaccine or a placebo. Sequenced material: peripheral blood, taken in a trial of Ad26.COV2.S vaccine versus placebo. The CDR3 DNA is TGTGCCATTTCATCCTTGGCGGGGGGGTCCAATGAGCAGTTCTTC. Translation gives CAISSLAGGSNEQFF.